This T cell receptor (beta chain) originates from a study of cytomegalovirus exposure and HLA in healthy donors. The overall study: There were roughly 120 million unique TCR beta sequences, drawn from about 179 million T cells, in an earlier analysis. Drawn from HLA-typed donors, about 82 million unique TCRs were held in an early data release.

Trimming stripped 0 bases from V and 2 bases from J, with 11 bases between. The length of the CDR3 is 16 residues. Germline CDR1 MNHNY, CDR2 SVGAGI (reference sequence). On this clone itself: Its target is unknown.

It was with 60 Vbeta and 13 Jbeta primers that the PCR ran. Assay used: immunoSEQ multiplex PCR; TCRdb lists only in-frame clones, some missing. The sample includes tens of thousands of clones, approximately 71% seen only once; the top ten take around a quarter. Study-wide points: Testing in vitro showed three CMV-associated chains specific for CMV antigens. DRB1 had the most TCR associations and HLA-C the fewest, a later analysis found, with rates varying by HLA locus.

The rearrangement uses TRBV6-6 and TRBJ1-5; D is unclear. Material for sequencing was PBMCs. This clonotype was sampled from a man in his forties or fifties in good health and CMV-seropositive. CDR3 nucleotides: TGTGCCAGCAGTTACTCGATATCCGGGGGCAATCAGCCCCAGCATTTT. It is translated as CASSYSISGGNQPQHF.